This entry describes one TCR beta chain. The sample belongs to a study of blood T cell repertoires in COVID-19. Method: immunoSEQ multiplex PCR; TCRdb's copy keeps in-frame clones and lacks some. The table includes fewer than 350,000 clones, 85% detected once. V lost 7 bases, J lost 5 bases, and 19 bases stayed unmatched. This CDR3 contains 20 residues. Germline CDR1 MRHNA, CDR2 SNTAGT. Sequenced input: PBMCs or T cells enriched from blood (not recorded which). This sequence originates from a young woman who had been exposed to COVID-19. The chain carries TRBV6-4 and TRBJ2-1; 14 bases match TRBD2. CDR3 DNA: TGTGCCAGCACCTCGATCCAGGGGCGACTAGCGGGAGGGCTGGACAATGAGCAGTTCTTC. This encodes CASTSIQGRLAGGLDNEQFF.